The 27 T cell receptor beta chains below come from one sample, sequenced in a study of Ad26.COV2.S vaccination and SARS-CoV-2 variants. Repertoires were generated with immunoSEQ multiplex PCR, while TCRdb's copy carries only in-frame clones and drops some. Among just over 350,000 clones listed, 92% were seen once. The sequences come from peripheral blood, collected after recovery from COVID-19. These receptors all come from a human donor who had recovered from COVID-19.

The rearrangement links TRBV7-8 to TRBJ1-5, with D unresolved. Germline assignment: CDR1 SGHVS and CDR2 FQNEAQ. Trimming shortened V by 2 bases and J by 6 bases, and 14 bases separated the two germline ends. The CDR3 is made up of 15 amino acids. The CDR3 DNA follows: TGTGCCAGCAGCTTACGAGGGATGCGAGGTCAGCCCCAGCATTTT. This sequence encodes CASSLRGMRGQPQHF.

This chain connects TRBV19 to TRBJ1-5; unclear D gene. V lost 5 bases and J 5 bases, leaving 13 bases between the germline ends. Germline V gene lookup returns CDR1 LNHDA and CDR2 SQIVND (reference sequence). CDR3 size: 14 residues. The CDR3 sequence: CASSPQPRDQPQHF. The CDR3 DNA reads TGTGCCAGTAGTCCACAGCCCCGGGATCAGCCCCAGCATTTT.

This clone was counted between two and nine times. This chain connects TRBV7-9 to TRBJ1-2; no clear D gene. This CDR3 region has 16 residues. Looked up from germline, CDR1 is SEHNR and CDR2 is FQNEAQ (reference sequence). V shed 4 bases and J shed 0 bases, with 15 bases lying between them. The CDR3 protein is CASSSDFRQTNYGYTF. The CDR3 DNA reads as TGTGCCAGCAGCTCCGATTTCAGGCAAACTAACTATGGCTACACCTTC.

The chain employs TRBV7-2 and TRBJ2-1, with D uncertain. The CDR3 consists of 13 residues. Trimming removed 8 bases at V and 9 bases at J, with 17 bases between. CDR1 and CDR2 from the germline V gene are SGHTA and FQGNSA. The DNA of the CDR3 is TGTGCCAGCTTCAAACCCAATCGGGTTGAGCAGTTCTTC. Its translation is CASFKPNRVEQFF.

This chain uses TRBV19 with TRBJ2-3; either TRBD1 or TRBD2 may fit D (5 bases each). The CDR3 is made up of 13 amino acids. Trimming took off 8 bases at V and 2 bases at J, with 11 bases between the two ends. Per germline, CDR1 LNHDA and CDR2 SQIVND (reference sequence). CDR3 DNA sequence: TGTGCCAGTGGGGACCATGTCACAGATACGCAGTATTTT. This sequence encodes CASGDHVTDTQYF.

V is TRBV2 and J is TRBJ1-1; TRBD1 might be the D (6 bases). The CDR3 has 13 residues. Germline V gives CDR1 SNHLY, CDR2 FYNNEI. Trimming cost V 8 bases and J 1 base, with 11 bases left between them. The chain's CDR3 is CASSKGGNTEAFF. Here the CDR3 DNA reads TGTGCCAGCTCAAAGGGGGGGAACACTGAAGCTTTCTTT.

The rearrangement uses TRBV19 and TRBJ1-2; no definite D call. The CDR3 covers 13 residues. V lost 5 bases, J lost 6 bases, and 13 bases lay in between. From germline, CDR1 is LNHDA and CDR2 SQIVND (reference sequence). In DNA, the CDR3 is TGTGCCAGTAGTTCCCGACGGGGAGATGGCTACACCTTC. Translation gives CASSSRRGDGYTF.

This rearrangement joins TRBV6-6 to TRBJ2-1, with TRBD2 matching 16 bases. The CDR3 length is 17 residues. Germline assignment: CDR1 MNHNY and CDR2 SVGAGI (reference sequence). V lost 5 bases, J lost 5 bases, and 6 bases stayed unmatched. Written as DNA, the CDR3 is TGTGCCAGCAGTCACGGGACTAGCGGGGGGGAGAACAATGAGCAGTTCTTC. This translates into CASSHGTSGGENNEQFF.

The J gene is TRBJ1-4, the V gene TRBV5-5; no definite D call. V was clipped by 3 bases and J by 5 bases, with 11 bases between them. Germline V gives CDR1 SGHKS, CDR2 YYEKEE (reference sequence). CDR3 length: 14 amino acids. This CDR3 reads CASSSLQGNEKLFF. The CDR3 bases are TGTGCCAGCAGCTCCCTACAAGGGAATGAAAAACTGTTTTTT.

This chain joins TRBV10-3 and TRBJ1-1; D gene uncertain. V lost 3 bases, J lost 3 bases, and 5 bases lay in between. The CDR3 runs to 12 residues. CDR1 and CDR2 (germline): ENHRY, SYGVKD. The CDR3 is CAISERDTEAFF. CDR3 bases: TGTGCCATCAGTGAACGGGACACTGAAGCTTTCTTT.

The V call is TRBV7-2, the J call TRBJ2-1; no clear D. V lost 4 bases to trimming and J lost 5 bases, with 9 bases between them. Germline CDR1 and CDR2: SGHTA and FQGNSA. CDR3 length equals 13 residues. The CDR3 nucleotides read TGTGCCAGCAGCTCTCGCCGCGACAATGAGCAGTTCTTC. Residues: CASSSRRDNEQFF.

The rearrangement joins TRBV7-2 to TRBJ1-2; TRBD1 might be the D (5 bases). The CDR3 loop spans 13 amino acids. V was pared by 1 base and J by 8 bases, with 11 bases between. The germline gives CDR1 SGHTA, CDR2 FQGNSA. The CDR3 here is CASSLGRGGGYTF. The CDR3 bases are TGTGCCAGCAGCTTAGGTCGCGGGGGAGGCTACACCTTC.

The rearrangement links TRBV6-6 to TRBJ2-1, with D hard to call. CDR1 and CDR2 from the germline V gene are MNHNY and SVGAGI (reference sequence). Trimming left V 5 bases short and J 5 bases short, with 7 bases between. The CDR3 length is 12 residues. The CDR3 is CASSPQDNEQFF. The CDR3 DNA follows: TGTGCCAGCAGTCCACAAGACAATGAGCAGTTCTTC.

This chain links TRBV9 with TRBJ1-1; D unresolved. Germline-derived CDR1 and CDR2 are SGDLS and YYNGEE. The CDR3 consists of 14 residues. The V gene lost 0 bases and the J gene lost 2 bases, with 8 bases spanning the gap. CDR3 sequence (DNA): TGTGCCAGCAGCGTAGACAGCGATAACACTGAAGCTTTCTTT. This gives the protein CASSVDSDNTEAFF.

The rearrangement uses TRBV3-1 (or the pseudogene TRBV3-2) and TRBJ1-2; TRBD1 aligns across 7 bases. V lost 2 bases, J lost 4 bases, and 7 bases stayed unmatched. Germline V lookup: CDR1 LGHDT, CDR2 YNNKEL (reference sequence). This CDR3 comprises 15 residues. Here the CDR3 reads CASSQRGGASYGYTF. CDR3 coding DNA: TGTGCCAGCAGCCAACGAGGGGGCGCGAGCTATGGCTACACCTTC.

The V call is TRBV3-1 (or the pseudogene TRBV3-2), the J call TRBJ2-5, with D uncertain. Trimming pared 2 bases from V and 5 bases from J, leaving 9 bases between. CDR1 is LGHDT and CDR2 is YNNKEL in the germline V gene (reference sequence). The CDR3 length is 13 residues. The CDR3 region is CASSQLYRETQYF. The CDR3 DNA follows: TGTGCCAGCAGCCAACTGTATCGGGAGACCCAGTACTTC.

This clone has a single count. This chain uses TRBV28 with TRBJ1-1, with TRBD1 matching over 8 bases. With V trimmed by 7 bases and J by 1 base, 8 bases remained unmatched. Looked up from germline, CDR1 is MDHEN and CDR2 is SYDVKM. The CDR3 runs 15 residues. CDR3 sequence: CASITNGQGNTEAFF. The CDR3 nucleotides read TGTGCCAGCATCACCAATGGACAGGGGAACACTGAAGCTTTCTTT.

This clone was counted once. The genes are TRBV4-2 and TRBJ2-2, with D possibly being TRBD1 (6 bases). This CDR3 is built from 16 residues. V dropped 1 base and J dropped 4 bases, with 13 bases sitting between them. CDR1 and CDR2 from the germline V gene are LGHNA and YNFKEQ. The CDR3 loop reads CASSQGAGTSTGELFF. The CDR3 bases are TGTGCCAGCAGCCAAGGGGCAGGGACATCCACCGGGGAGCTGTTTTTT.

The gene calls are TRBV7-9 and TRBJ2-7; 9 bases fit TRBD1. The germline gives CDR1 SEHNR, CDR2 FQNEAQ (reference sequence). J lost 5 bases, V lost 4 bases, and 12 bases had no gene match. This CDR3 region has 16 residues. As DNA, the CDR3 is TGTGCCAGCAGCTCACCCCGGGACAGGGCTTCCAACGAGCAGTACTTC. It specifies CASSSPRDRASNEQYF.

This chain joins TRBV18 and TRBJ1-2, with D possibly TRBD1 on 5 matching bases. Germline V gives CDR1 KGHSH, CDR2 LQKENI. Between the trimmed V and J ends, which lost 5 bases and 7 bases, there was a span of 11 bases. The CDR3 has 12 amino acids. CDR3 sequence: CASSSRGVGYTF. CDR3 bases: TGTGCCAGCTCATCACGGGGGGTTGGCTACACCTTC.

The CDR3 DNA reads as TGTGCCTCTGAAGGGGGCGGGGGCTATGGCTACACCTTC. Translating gives CASEGGGGYGYTF. The rearrangement joins TRBV19 to TRBJ1-2; 7 bases map to TRBD1. Germline loops: CDR1 LNHDA, CDR2 SQIVND (reference sequence). The CDR3 sequence is 13 residues long. V was pared by 11 bases and J by 4 bases, with 10 bases of the junction left unmatched.

This clone came up once. V gene TRBV19 combines with J gene TRBJ2-7; 7 bases map to TRBD1. CDR3 length: 15 amino acids. J was trimmed by 4 bases and V by 4 bases; bases with no gene match: 10. Germline V gives CDR1 LNHDA, CDR2 SQIVND (reference sequence). The CDR3 loop is CASSKARDSSYEQYF. Written as DNA, the CDR3 is TGTGCCAGTAGTAAAGCCCGGGACAGTTCATACGAGCAGTACTTC.

This clone was detected only once. The rearrangement uses TRBV12-3 or TRBV12-4 and TRBJ2-7; 8 nucleotides align to TRBD1. The length of the CDR3 is 13 residues. V was pared by 6 bases and J by 10 bases, with 11 bases of the junction left unmatched. Written as DNA, the CDR3 is TGTGCCAGCAGCTTGGGACAGGCGACGGCCCAGTACTTC. Translating it yields CASSLGQATAQYF.

Only one count was recorded for this clone. The chain uses TRBV14 and TRBJ1-2; 11 bases match TRBD1. The CDR3 spans 13 residues. The V gene's germline CDR1 is SGHDN and CDR2 FVKESK. The V and J ends lost 10 bases and 6 bases, in that order; junction bases with no gene match: 7. The CDR3 region is CATKGQGVHGYTF. CDR3 nucleotide sequence: TGTGCCACCAAGGGACAGGGGGTTCATGGCTACACCTTC.

This clone was observed a handful of times. This rearrangement joins TRBV2 to TRBJ1-5; D not resolved. Trimming took off 9 bases at V and 4 bases at J, with 19 bases between the two ends. The germline V gene encodes CDR1 SNHLY and CDR2 FYNNEI. This CDR3 contains 15 residues. The CDR3 region is CASSLFSSDNQPQHF. CDR3 in DNA: TGTGCCAGTAGTTTGTTCAGCTCAGATAATCAGCCCCAGCATTTT.

This clone was found once. The V gene is TRBV9, the J gene TRBJ2-1; D may be TRBD1 or TRBD2 (7 bases each). V was cut by 1 base and J by 3 bases, with 14 bases left in between. In germline, CDR1 is SGDLS, CDR2 YYNGEE. The CDR3 runs 16 residues. CDR3 DNA sequence: TGTGCCAGCAGCGTAATTCAGGGGGGGTTCTACAATGAGCAGTTCTTC. It codes for CASSVIQGGFYNEQFF.

The genes are TRBV7-9 and TRBJ2-3, with 10 bases identical to TRBD1. Germline V gene data show CDR1 as SEHNR and CDR2 as FQNEAQ (reference sequence). V shed 5 bases and J 9 bases; nucleotides not matched to a gene: 14. This CDR3 is 16 amino acids long. In DNA form, the CDR3 reads TGTGCCAGCAGCATACCGAGAACCGGGACAGGGGACACGCAGTATTTT. Residues: CASSIPRTGTGDTQYF. Full variable domain (missing parts from reference TRBV7-9 and TRBJ2-3): DTGVSQNPRHKITKRGQNVTFRCDPISEHNRLYWYRQTLGQGPEFLTYFQNEAQLEKSRLLSDRFSAERPKGSFSTLEIQRTEQGDSAMYLCASSIPRTGTGDTQYFGPGTRLTVL.